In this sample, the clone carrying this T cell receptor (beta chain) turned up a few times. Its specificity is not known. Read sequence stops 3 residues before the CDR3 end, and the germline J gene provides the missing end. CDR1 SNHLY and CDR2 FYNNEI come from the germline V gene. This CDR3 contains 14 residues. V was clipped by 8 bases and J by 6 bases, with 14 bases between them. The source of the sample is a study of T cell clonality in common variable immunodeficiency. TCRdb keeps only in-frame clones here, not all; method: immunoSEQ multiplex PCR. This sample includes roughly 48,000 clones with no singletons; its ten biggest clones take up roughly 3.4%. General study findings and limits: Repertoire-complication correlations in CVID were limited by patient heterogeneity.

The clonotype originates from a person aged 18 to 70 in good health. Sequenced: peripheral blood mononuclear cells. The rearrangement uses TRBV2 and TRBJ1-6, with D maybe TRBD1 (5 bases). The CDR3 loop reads CASSRSGFNSPLHF. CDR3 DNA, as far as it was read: TGTGCCAGCTCTCGTTCAGGGTTTAATTCACCC.